This T cell receptor beta chain appears in the sequencing data of a study of T cell repertoires in cytomegalovirus infection. Study-level background: In public TCR beta signatures, there were indications of both CMV infection and matching HLA type.

MiXCR was run by TCRdb on the reads, yielding one entry per CDR3 protein. This table holds some 600,000 distinct CDR3 sequences, roughly a quarter found once. Study-wide results and caveats: Cumulative public TCR beta family frequency identified carriers of CMV plus the relevant HLA. HLA-C-restricted, CMV-specific TCR beta clonotypes were dominant ex vivo.

The CDR3 has 11 amino acids. Looked up from germline, CDR1 is LGHNT and CDR2 is FRNRAP. V lost 3 bases and J lost 7, with 6 bases in between. Comment on this clonotype: Its antigen is unidentified.

The clonotype comes from a human donor in good health (CMV status not recorded). Some clones in this sample may be carry-over from other donors' samples. The V call is TRBV12-5, the J call TRBJ2-5, with a possible D match to TRBD2 (5 bases). Input material: CD8+ T cells from PBMCs. The DNA for the CDR3 is TGTGCTAGTGGTTTAGGAGGGACCCAGTACTTC. The encoded protein is CASGLGGTQYF.